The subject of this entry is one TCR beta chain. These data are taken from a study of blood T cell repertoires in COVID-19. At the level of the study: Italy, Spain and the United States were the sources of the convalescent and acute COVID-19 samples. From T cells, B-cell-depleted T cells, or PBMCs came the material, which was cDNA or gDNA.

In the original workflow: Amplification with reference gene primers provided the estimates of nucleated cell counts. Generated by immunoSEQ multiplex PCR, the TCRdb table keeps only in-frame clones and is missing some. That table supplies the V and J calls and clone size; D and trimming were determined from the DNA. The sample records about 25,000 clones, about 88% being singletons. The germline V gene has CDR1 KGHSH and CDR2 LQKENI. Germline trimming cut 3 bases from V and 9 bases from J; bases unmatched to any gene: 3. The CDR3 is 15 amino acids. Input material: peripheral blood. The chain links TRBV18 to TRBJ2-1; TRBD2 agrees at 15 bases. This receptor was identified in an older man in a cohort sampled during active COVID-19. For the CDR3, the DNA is TGTGCCAGCTCACCGGGACTAGCGGGAGGTAGTGAGCAGTTCTTC. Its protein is CASSPGLAGGSEQFF.